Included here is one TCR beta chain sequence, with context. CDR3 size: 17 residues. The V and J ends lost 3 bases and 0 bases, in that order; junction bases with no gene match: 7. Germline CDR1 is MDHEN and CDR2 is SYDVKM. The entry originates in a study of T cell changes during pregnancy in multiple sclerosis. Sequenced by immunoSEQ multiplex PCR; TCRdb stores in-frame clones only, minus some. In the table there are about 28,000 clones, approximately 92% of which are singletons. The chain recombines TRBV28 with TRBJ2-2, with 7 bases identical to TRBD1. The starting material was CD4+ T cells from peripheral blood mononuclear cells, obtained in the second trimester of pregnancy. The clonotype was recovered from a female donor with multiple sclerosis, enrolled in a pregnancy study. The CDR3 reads CASSFRRDSSNTGELFF. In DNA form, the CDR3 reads TGTGCCAGCAGTTTCCGTCGGGACAGCTCGAACACCGGGGAGCTGTTTTTT.